This TCR beta chain was sequenced during a study of vaccination and CD4 T cells after COVID-19. Background on the study: The authors gave control cultures a CEFX pool, an HIV-1 Nef pool, or no peptide. Whole-study results and caveats: Of the reactive clones in convalescent patients, a median around 83% showed up only post-vaccination.

As to this clonotype: Antigen: not known.

As to treatment: approximately nine-day PBMC culture with coronavirus spike peptide pools or control peptides (ViraFEST assay). Via ViraFEST, peptide pools expanded antigen-specific T cells before TCR sequencing. Looked up from germline, CDR1 is MNHEY and CDR2 is SMNVEV (reference sequence). CDR3 length: 18 residues. The ends lost 0 bases at V and 2 bases at J; junction bases unmatched: 6. Oncomine TCR Beta short-read sequencing was applied to DNA from cultured CD4+ T cells. MiXCR, applied by TCRdb to the PCR reads, yields one record per CDR3 protein. The repertoire holds about 18,000 distinct CDR3 sequences, approximately 52% seen once, with about 12% in the top ten.

The clonotype originates from a human donor who had recovered from COVID-19. The sample comprised CD4+ T cells from blood, cultured in vitro. J is TRBJ2-3 and V is TRBV27; 12 nucleotides line up with TRBD1. CDR3 amino acids: CASSLSQGQGAATDTQYF. CDR3 DNA: TGTGCCAGCAGTTTATCACAGGGACAGGGGGCGGCCACAGATACGCAGTATTTT.